Below, 19 T cell receptor beta chains from the same sample are listed, as sequenced in a study of cytomegalovirus exposure and HLA in healthy donors. Primers: 60 Vbeta forward and 13 Jbeta reverse. Sequenced by immunoSEQ multiplex PCR; TCRdb stores in-frame clones only, minus some. The sample lists fewer than 85,000 clones, around 79% occurring once. The sequencing input was PBMCs. The origin of the receptors is a man aged 18-30 years in good health and CMV-seropositive.

The rearrangement uses TRBV7-9 and TRBJ2-2; D not resolved. Trimming removed 5 bases from V and 2 bases from J, with 6 bases in between. Looked up from germline, CDR1 is SEHNR and CDR2 is FQNEAQ (reference sequence). The CDR3 has 13 amino acids. This CDR3 reads CASSARNTGELFF. The CDR3 nucleotides read TGTGCCAGCAGCGCTAGAAACACCGGGGAGCTGTTTTTT.

V and J are TRBV5-4 and TRBJ1-3; D is unclear. Germline V CDR1 and CDR2: SGHNT, YYREEE (reference sequence). The CDR3 contains 15 residues. Deletions cut 0 bases from V and 0 bases from J, with 7 bases between. CDR3 residues: CASSLDSHSGNTIYF. CDR3 DNA: TGTGCCAGCAGCTTGGACAGCCACTCTGGAAACACCATATATTTT.

This clone was seen only a few times. The chain combines TRBV5-6 with TRBJ1-5; D gene ambiguous. Germline V lookup: CDR1 SGHDT, CDR2 YYEEEE. The CDR3 contains 14 residues. Trimming pared 2 bases from V and 3 bases from J, leaving 9 bases between. The CDR3 coding sequence is TGTGCCAGCAGCTTTCACGGGTTCAATCAGCCCCAGCATTTT. This encodes CASSFHGFNQPQHF. Looking up the rest from reference TRBV5-6 and TRBJ1-5 gives the full variable domain: DAGVTQSPTHLIKTRGQQVTLRCSPKSGHDTVSWYQQALGQGPQFIFQYYEEEERQRGNFPDRFSGHQFPNYSSELNVNALLLGDSALYLCASSFHGFNQPQHFGDGTRLSIL.

The genes are TRBV29-1 and TRBJ2-5, with 8 positions matching TRBD1. Germline V gene lookup returns CDR1 SQVTM and CDR2 ANQGSEA. The CDR3 loop spans 15 amino acids. J was trimmed by 5 bases and V by 3 bases; bases with no gene match: 11. The CDR3 reads CSVEGGQGVRETQYF. For the CDR3, the DNA is TGCAGCGTTGAGGGAGGACAGGGAGTAAGGGAGACCCAGTACTTC.

In nucleotides, the CDR3 is TGTGCCAGCAGCGTAGCGAGCGGGACCTACAATGAGCAGTTCTTC. Translating gives CASSVASGTYNEQFF. This chain uses TRBV9 with TRBJ2-1, with TRBD2 matching over 7 bases. Germline V gene data show CDR1 as SGDLS and CDR2 as YYNGEE. With 0 bases clipped from V and 2 bases from J, the junction kept 2 bases outside the gene matches. This CDR3 comprises 15 residues.

The V and J genes are TRBV11-2 and TRBJ2-5; 9 positions agree with TRBD2. J lost 7 bases, V lost 4 bases, and 10 bases had no gene match. The CDR3 has 15 residues. Germline V gene lookup returns CDR1 SGHAT and CDR2 FQNNGV. For the CDR3, the DNA is TGTGCCAGCAGCTCGTCTGAGCGGGGGGAGGTGACCCAGTACTTC. Translation: CASSSSERGEVTQYF.

The rearrangement uses TRBV2 and TRBJ1-5, with D perhaps matching TRBD1 (5 bases). Trimming took off 6 bases at V and 0 bases at J, with 9 bases between the two ends. Germline V gene sequence: CDR1 SNHLY, CDR2 FYNNEI. The CDR3 length is 14 residues. The CDR3 region has the DNA TGTGCCAGCAGACGACAGACTAGCAATCAGCCCCAGCATTTT. It specifies CASRRQTSNQPQHF.

This clone showed up just a few times. The chain joins TRBV15 to TRBJ1-5; D unclear. The CDR3 has 12 residues. Germline V gene data show CDR1 as LNHNV and CDR2 as YYDKDF (reference sequence). With 8 bases removed from V and 4 bases from J, the gap between germline ends came to 9 bases. CDR3 coding DNA: TGTGCCACCGCGACGGGTAATCAGCCCCAGCATTTT. Translated, it gives CATATGNQPQHF.

This chain connects TRBV18 to TRBJ2-5, with unresolved D. Germline CDR1 is KGHSH and CDR2 is LQKENI. V was shortened by 4 bases and J by 4 bases, with 16 bases between the two germline ends. The CDR3 sequence is 15 residues long. The CDR3 is CASSQAEVDLETQYF. The CDR3 DNA sequence: TGTGCCAGCTCACAAGCAGAGGTGGATCTAGAGACCCAGTACTTC.

This sequence joins TRBV7-2 and TRBJ2-1; the match to TRBD2 covers 8 bases. The V segment lost 1 base and the J segment 7 bases; nucleotides outside the gene matches: 6. This CDR3 has 15 amino acids. The germline V gene encodes CDR1 SGHTA and CDR2 FQGNSA. The CDR3 region is CASSLVGRATNEQFF. In nucleotides, the CDR3 is TGTGCCAGCAGCTTAGTCGGGAGGGCCACGAATGAGCAGTTCTTC.

This chain links TRBV28 with TRBJ2-5; TRBD2 agrees at 7 bases. Per germline, CDR1 MDHEN and CDR2 SYDVKM. The V gene end was trimmed by 2 bases and the J gene end by 1 base; junction bases not matched to a gene: 7. The CDR3 is made up of 16 amino acids. The CDR3 region has the DNA TGTGCCAGCAGTTTAAGGCTAGCGGCCATCCAAGAGACCCAGTACTTC. Translated, it gives CASSLRLAAIQETQYF.

This chain links TRBV5-1 with TRBJ2-1; the D gene is possibly TRBD1 (6 bases). Trimming removed 3 bases from V and 3 bases from J, with 13 bases in between. The germline gives CDR1 SGHRS, CDR2 YFSETQ. This CDR3 is 15 amino acids long. CDR3 sequence reads: CASSSGTTNYNEQFF. Here the CDR3 DNA reads TGCGCCAGCAGCTCCGGGACAACCAACTACAATGAGCAGTTCTTC.

The V call is TRBV4-1, the J call TRBJ2-7; 7 nucleotides align to TRBD2. J was trimmed by 3 bases and V by 2 bases; bases with no gene match: 13. The CDR3 has 17 amino acids. Looked up from germline, CDR1 is MGHRA and CDR2 is YSYEKL. The CDR3 spells CASSQRPLAGGIYEQYF. The CDR3 bases are TGCGCCAGCAGCCAAAGGCCCTTAGCGGGTGGGATCTACGAGCAGTACTTC.

The chain is built from TRBV11-2 and TRBJ1-2; D remains unclear. Per germline, CDR1 SGHAT and CDR2 FQNNGV. The CDR3 runs to 12 residues. The V end lost 1 base, the J end lost 14 bases, and 14 bases lay between the germline ends. The CDR3 bases are TGTGCCAGCAGCTTAGGATCGGCCGGCGGGACCTTC. The encoded protein is CASSLGSAGGTF.

The rearrangement joins TRBV9 to TRBJ2-2; 10 bases fit TRBD2. This CDR3 has 15 amino acids. The junction had 6 bases not matched to a gene; V was cut back by 3 bases and J by 7 bases. Germline-derived CDR1 and CDR2 are SGDLS and YYNGEE. In nucleotides, the CDR3 is TGTGCCAGCAGCGCTGAGCGGGAGGGCCTCGGGGAGCTGTTTTTT. This encodes CASSAEREGLGELFF.

The chain has TRBV2 and TRBJ1-2; TRBD1 aligns across 7 bases. Germline assignment: CDR1 SNHLY and CDR2 FYNNEI. Losses at the gene ends were 7 bases for V and 4 bases for J; bases not matched to a gene: 9. CDR3 size: 14 residues. The CDR3 protein is CASNNRGASYGYTF. As DNA, the CDR3 is TGTGCCAGCAACAACAGGGGAGCAAGCTATGGCTACACCTTC.

The chain has TRBV4-1 and TRBJ2-1; TRBD2 matches 15 bases. Trimming at V came to 3 bases and at J to 10 bases, leaving 7 bases not matched to a gene. The CDR3 extends over 16 amino acids. CDR1 MGHRA and CDR2 YSYEKL come from the germline V gene. CDR3 amino acids: CASSQGPGTSGREQFF. The CDR3 DNA reads TGCGCCAGCAGCCAGGGGCCTGGGACTAGCGGGAGGGAGCAGTTCTTC.

The rearrangement joins TRBV11-2 to TRBJ2-2; no clear D gene. V was trimmed by 3 bases and J by 7 bases, leaving 6 bases between them. Per the germline V gene, CDR1 is SGHAT and CDR2 is FQNNGV. This CDR3 is built from 12 residues. The CDR3 nucleotides are TGTGCCAGCAGCTTCGGTGGCGGGGAGCTGTTTTTT. The encoded protein is CASSFGGGELFF.

The CDR3 sequence: CASRNRGQQPQHF. CDR3 nucleotides: TGCGCCAGCAGGAACAGGGGGCAACAGCCCCAGCATTTT. This chain joins TRBV10-2 and TRBJ1-5, with 9 bases identical to TRBD1. The CDR3 sequence is 13 residues long. Losses at the gene ends were 6 bases for V and 7 bases for J; bases not matched to a gene: 4. Per germline, CDR1 WSHSY and CDR2 SAAADI.